Detailed here is one T cell receptor (beta chain). Its antigen is unknown. The data are from a study of cytomegalovirus exposure and HLA in healthy donors. Study overall: Drawn from HLA-typed donors, about 85 million unique TCRs were held in an early data release.

The PCR used 60 Vbeta and 13 Jbeta primers. Data came from immunoSEQ multiplex PCR; TCRdb stores just in-frame clones and leaves some out. The table records under 200,000 clones, approximately 81% of them present only once. Trimming pared 1 base from V and 8 bases from J, leaving 6 bases between. Germline assignment: CDR1 SGHTA and CDR2 FQGNSA. CDR3 length equals 13 residues. General observations from the study: Sequencing depth across donors, presence/absence analyses assumed, was roughly uniform. There were some public TCRs occurring in many donors, but most TCR sequences were rare. Cytomegalovirus association was assigned to over 150 TCR beta chains.

The sequencing sample was made of PBMCs. The TCR sequence derives from a man younger than 30 in good health and CMV-seronegative. This sequence joins TRBV7-2 and TRBJ1-6; tentatively, D is TRBD1 (6 bases). CDR3 residues: CASSLDRDSPLHF. CDR3 DNA sequence: TGTGCCAGCAGCTTAGACAGGGATTCACCCCTCCACTTT.